This passage covers 24 T cell receptor beta chains from one sample sequenced in a study of T cell responses to AZD1222 COVID-19 vaccine. The table came from immunoSEQ multiplex PCR; TCRdb's copy has only in-frame clones and leaves some out. Altogether some 130,000 clones are present, approximately 90% being singletons, with the ten largest covering under 2.5%. This sample comprised peripheral blood, obtained on day 0 of AZD1222 vaccination. These receptors originate from an adult in good health.

The chain links TRBV2 to TRBJ1-4; 11 nucleotides align to TRBD1. With 0 bases clipped from V and 5 bases from J, the junction kept 2 bases outside the gene matches. CDR1 and CDR2 (germline): SNHLY, FYNNEI. The CDR3 is 16 amino acids. CDR3 loop: CASSEARDRGNEKLFF. DNA of the CDR3: TGTGCCAGCAGTGAAGCGAGGGACAGGGGGAATGAAAAACTGTTTTTT.

The chain combines TRBV19 with TRBJ1-2; D is uncertain. The CDR3 loop spans 12 amino acids. V shed 5 bases and J shed 8 bases, with 12 bases lying between them. The germline gives CDR1 LNHDA, CDR2 SQIVND (reference sequence). In nucleotides, the CDR3 is TGTGCCAGTAGTCAGATGCCCTTAGGCTACACCTTC. Translated, it gives CASSQMPLGYTF.

The V gene is TRBV6-4, the J gene TRBJ1-6, with D possibly being TRBD1 (6 bases). CDR3 length: 13 residues. In germline, CDR1 is MRHNA, CDR2 SNTAGT. V gave up 6 bases and J gave up 10 bases, with 13 bases separating them. This CDR3 is CASSHNRDSPLHF. The CDR3, as DNA: TGTGCCAGCAGCCACAACAGGGACTCACCCCTCCACTTT.

The chain recombines TRBV7-9 with TRBJ2-2; 9 nucleotides match TRBD1. After removal of 2 bases from V and 6 bases from J, the junction contained 10 bases not matched to a gene. Germline assignment: CDR1 SEHNR and CDR2 FQNEAQ (reference sequence). The CDR3 extends over 17 amino acids. The CDR3 bases are TGTGCCAGCAGCTTACGGGGGACAGGGACCTTCTCCGGGGAGCTGTTTTTT. It translates to CASSLRGTGTFSGELFF. The entire variable domain, with the rest obtained from reference TRBV7-9 and TRBJ2-2, is as follows: DTGVSQNPRHKITKRGQNVTFRCDPISEHNRLYWYRQTLGQGPEFLTYFQNEAQLEKSRLLSDRFSAERPKGSFSTLEIQRTEQGDSAMYLCASSLRGTGTFSGELFFGEGSRLTVL.

The chain links TRBV15 to TRBJ1-4; D gene unclear. V lost 1 base to trimming and J lost 5 bases, with 11 bases between them. CDR1 LNHNV and CDR2 YYDKDF come from the germline V gene (reference sequence). The CDR3 extends over 15 amino acids. The CDR3 DNA follows: TGTGCCACCAGCAGAGTGGGAGGGTCAAATGAAAAACTGTTTTTT. This sequence encodes CATSRVGGSNEKLFF.

The rearrangement joins TRBV19 to TRBJ1-4; D is possibly TRBD1 (6 bases). The CDR3 sequence is 13 residues long. The germline V gene encodes CDR1 LNHDA and CDR2 SQIVND (reference sequence). V was trimmed by 9 bases and J by 7 bases, leaving 15 bases between them. CDR3 DNA sequence: TGTGCCAGCCAACAGGGAGGAGGTGAAAAACTGTTTTTT. Translating gives CASQQGGGEKLFF.

The gene calls are TRBV9 and TRBJ1-1; D may be TRBD1 (6 bases). Trimming cost V 2 bases and J 6 bases, with 14 bases left between them. Germline V CDR1 and CDR2: SGDLS, YYNGEE. The CDR3 sequence is 14 residues long. DNA of the CDR3: TGTGCCAGCAGCGTCGGGGGCGCGGACGCTGAAGCTTTCTTT. Encoded protein: CASSVGGADAEAFF.

This clone is a singleton in its sample. The rearrangement joins TRBV20-1 to TRBJ1-2; D gene unclear. Trimming stripped 7 bases from V and 7 bases from J, with 13 bases between. The germline V gene encodes CDR1 DFQATT and CDR2 SNEGSKA (reference sequence). This CDR3 has 11 residues. The CDR3 protein is CSVPGRVGYTF. The CDR3 DNA follows: TGCAGTGTCCCAGGACGGGTTGGCTACACCTTC.

V is TRBV28 and J is TRBJ2-5; no clear D. Germline assignment: CDR1 MDHEN and CDR2 SYDVKM. The length of the CDR3 is 14 residues. Trimming removed 2 bases at V and 4 bases at J, with 11 bases between. This CDR3 reads CASSLVLRAETQYF. The CDR3, as DNA: TGTGCCAGCAGTTTAGTCCTGCGTGCAGAGACCCAGTACTTC.

The chain combines TRBV9 with TRBJ1-6; D uncertain. Germline values: CDR1 SGDLS, CDR2 YYNGEE. The CDR3 has 14 amino acids. Trimming left V 0 bases short and J 8 bases short, with 9 bases between. The CDR3, as DNA: TGTGCCAGCAGCGTAGTGTCTGCCGATTCACCCCTCCACTTT. This encodes CASSVVSADSPLHF.

The rearrangement uses TRBV7-2 and TRBJ2-3, with D possibly called TRBD1 or TRBD2 (5 bases each). The CDR3 has 15 residues. From germline, CDR1 is SGHTA and CDR2 FQGNSA. Trimming took 3 bases from V and 3 from J, leaving 13 bases between them. The CDR3 DNA reads TGTGCCAGCAGCTTTGGTAGAGGGGAGACAGATACGCAGTATTTT. Encoded protein: CASSFGRGETDTQYF.

The gene calls are TRBV7-9 and TRBJ1-5; D is unresolved. Trimming pared 6 bases from V and 4 bases from J, leaving 13 bases between. The CDR3 runs to 14 residues. The germline CDR1 and CDR2 sequences are SEHNR and FQNEAQ (reference sequence). The CDR3 region is CASSSAFPNQPQHF. The CDR3 DNA is TGTGCCAGCAGTTCAGCCTTTCCTAATCAGCCCCAGCATTTT.

The chain links TRBV28 to TRBJ1-5; possible D gene TRBD1, 6 bases. V was pared by 3 bases and J by 0 bases, with 9 bases between. This CDR3 is built from 15 residues. Germline V gene lookup returns CDR1 MDHEN and CDR2 SYDVKM. CDR3: CASSFGTNSNQPQHF. DNA of the CDR3: TGTGCCAGCAGTTTCGGGACAAATAGCAATCAGCCCCAGCATTTT.

The chain has TRBV28 and TRBJ1-5, with a possible D match to TRBD1 (6 bases). The germline V and J ends were trimmed by 3 bases and 2 bases, with 11 bases remaining between them. From germline, CDR1 is MDHEN and CDR2 SYDVKM. This CDR3 has 15 amino acids. The CDR3 is CASSFLGGGNQPQHF. Written as DNA, the CDR3 is TGTGCCAGCAGTTTTCTCGGGGGCGGCAATCAGCCCCAGCATTTT.

The chain joins TRBV6-6 to TRBJ2-5; the match to TRBD1 covers 10 bases. There are 16 residues in the CDR3. With 2 bases clipped from V and 5 bases from J, the junction kept 8 bases outside the gene matches. The germline gives CDR1 MNHNY, CDR2 SVGAGI (reference sequence). The chain's CDR3 is CASSYVLGQGRETQYF. CDR3 DNA: TGTGCCAGCAGTTACGTTTTGGGACAGGGGAGGGAGACCCAGTACTTC.

The rearrangement links TRBV5-6 to TRBJ2-4, with D perhaps TRBD1 (6 bases). Trimming left V 4 bases short and J 2 bases short, with 13 bases between. The CDR3 extends over 15 amino acids. Germline assignment: CDR1 SGHDT and CDR2 YYEEEE. CDR3 in amino acids: CASSQVGGSKNIQYF. The CDR3 DNA follows: TGTGCCAGCAGCCAAGTAGGGGGTTCCAAAAACATTCAGTACTTC.

The V and J genes are TRBV30 and TRBJ1-1; D unresolved. Trimming pared 2 bases from V and 5 bases from J, leaving 18 bases between. The germline gives CDR1 GTSNPN, CDR2 SVGIG (reference sequence). The length of the CDR3 is 15 residues. CDR3 region: CAWSPGPLIETEAFF. In nucleotides, the CDR3 is TGTGCCTGGAGTCCTGGACCCCTCATAGAGACTGAAGCTTTCTTT.

The chain combines TRBV2 with TRBJ1-3, with a possible D match to TRBD1 (5 bases). The CDR3 extends over 17 amino acids. Germline-derived CDR1 and CDR2 are SNHLY and FYNNEI. V was shortened by 4 bases and J by 0 bases, with 16 bases between the two germline ends. As DNA, the CDR3 is TGTGCCAGCAGTGTGGCCAGGGACCTATTCTCTGGAAACACCATATATTTT. This translates into CASSVARDLFSGNTIYF.

This rearrangement joins TRBV5-1 to TRBJ1-2; D possibly corresponds to TRBD1 (5 bases). The CDR3 extends over 12 amino acids. The germline V and J ends were trimmed by 0 bases and 8 bases, with 8 bases remaining between them. From germline, CDR1 is SGHRS and CDR2 YFSETQ. The CDR3 DNA follows: TGCGCCAGCAGCTTGGGGGGCGGCGGCTACACCTTC. It codes for CASSLGGGGYTF.

The chain has TRBV10-1 and TRBJ1-2, with 8 positions matching TRBD1. V gave up 6 bases and J gave up 8 bases; unmatched junction bases: 17. The CDR3 sequence is 16 residues long. Per germline, CDR1 WNHNN and CDR2 SYGVQD (reference sequence). This CDR3 is CASRSLDRENGRGYTF. The CDR3 DNA reads TGCGCCAGCAGAAGCCTGGACAGGGAGAACGGACGCGGCTACACCTTC.

The chain recombines TRBV15 with TRBJ1-1; TRBD1 agrees at 9 bases. Germline V gene lookup returns CDR1 LNHNV and CDR2 YYDKDF (reference sequence). The CDR3 is 15 residues long. The J segment lost 3 bases and the V segment lost 7 bases, leaving 9 bases of the junction unmatched. This chain's CDR3 is CATTRGQGYDTEAFF. The DNA of the CDR3 is TGTGCCACCACAAGGGGACAGGGATACGACACTGAAGCTTTCTTT.

The chain joins TRBV13 to TRBJ1-1; no definite D call. This CDR3 comprises 13 residues. Germline-derived CDR1 and CDR2 are PRHDT and FYEKMQ (reference sequence). V gave up 11 bases and J gave up 1 base, with 14 bases separating them. The CDR3 region is CAGTFWGNTEAFF. Written as DNA, the CDR3 is TGTGCCGGCACTTTTTGGGGGAACACTGAAGCTTTCTTT. Complete variable domain (other parts from reference TRBV13 and TRBJ1-1): AAGVIQSPRHLIKEKRETATLKCYPIPRHDTVYWYQQGPGQDPQFLISFYEKMQSDKGSIPDRFSAQQFSDYHSELNMSSLELGDSALYFCAGTFWGNTEAFFGQGTRLTVV.

The CDR3: CASSPTQGAGTDTQYF. The CDR3 DNA sequence: TGTGCCAGCTCGCCAACTCAGGGGGCAGGTACAGATACGCAGTATTTT. This chain joins TRBV18 and TRBJ2-3; TRBD1 matches at 8 bases. There are 16 residues in the CDR3. Germline-derived CDR1 and CDR2 are KGHSH and LQKENI. Trimming removed 6 bases from V and 3 bases from J; junction bases left unmatched: 11.

This chain uses TRBV4-1 with TRBJ1-6; the D is unclear. The CDR3 covers 13 residues. Germline V gene lookup returns CDR1 MGHRA and CDR2 YSYEKL. Trimming left V 8 bases short and J 7 bases short, with 12 bases between. In nucleotides, the CDR3 is TGCGCCAGCCGCTCCTTAGCCAATTCACCCCTCCACTTT. It encodes CASRSLANSPLHF.